This T cell receptor (beta chain) comes out of a study of T-cell reconstitution after alpha-beta-depleted transplantation in children. Unique molecular identifiers were incorporated into the prepared TCRbeta library. Via MiXCR, TCRdb re-called the PCR reads, giving one row per CDR3 protein. This table holds about 340,000 distinct CDR3 sequences, 10% found once. The CDR3 is made up of 13 amino acids. Trimming removed 8 bases at V and 3 bases at J, with 9 bases between. Germline assignment: CDR1 KGHDR and CDR2 SFDVKD. This receptor was taken from a human donor who donated a stem cell graft to a child with acute lymphoblastic leukemia. V and J are TRBV24-1 and TRBJ2-2, with a weak D call TRBD2 (5 bases). The input for sequencing was PBMCs from the stem cell graft donor, taken from the stem cell graft. CDR3 sequence reads: CATNPGYTGELFF. In nucleotides, the CDR3 is TGTGCCACCAATCCGGGGTACACCGGGGAGCTGTTTTTT.